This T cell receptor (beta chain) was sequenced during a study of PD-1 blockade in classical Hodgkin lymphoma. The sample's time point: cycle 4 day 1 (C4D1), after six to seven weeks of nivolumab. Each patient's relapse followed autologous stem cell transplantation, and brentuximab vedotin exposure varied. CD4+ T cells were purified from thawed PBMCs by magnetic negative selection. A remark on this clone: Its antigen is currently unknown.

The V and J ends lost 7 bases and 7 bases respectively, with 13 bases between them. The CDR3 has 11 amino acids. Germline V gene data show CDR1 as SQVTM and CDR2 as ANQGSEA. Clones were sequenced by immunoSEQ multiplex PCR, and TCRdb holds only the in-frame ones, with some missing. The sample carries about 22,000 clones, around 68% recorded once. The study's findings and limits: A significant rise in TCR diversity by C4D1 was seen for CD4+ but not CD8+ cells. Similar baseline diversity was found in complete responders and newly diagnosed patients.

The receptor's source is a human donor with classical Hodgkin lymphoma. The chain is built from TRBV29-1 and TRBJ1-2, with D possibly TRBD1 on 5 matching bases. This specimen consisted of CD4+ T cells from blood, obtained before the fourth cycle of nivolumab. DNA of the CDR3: TGCAGCGACTCAGGGATTGGTGGCTACACCTTC. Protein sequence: CSDSGIGGYTF.